This is a list of T cell receptor beta chains from one sample in a study of T cell repertoires in cytomegalovirus infection. For these receptors, no antigen is known. In TCRdb, the reads were re-called with MiXCR into one record per CDR3 protein. The sample comprises 700,000 to 850,000 distinct CDR3 sequences, around a third of which are singletons, and around 12% rests with the top ten. The sequencing used cultured CD8+ T cells from PBMCs, collected from culture after CMV antigen stimulation. The receptors were gathered from a human donor in good health (CMV status not recorded). Some clones in this sample may be carry-over from other donors' samples. Both conserved end residues are part of each CDR3. Each record gives: clone size, V gene, J gene, D gene, CDR3 DNA, CDR3 protein. D genes are given only for firm matches. Only some rows state a clone size, as once, few, many or a class for expanded clones.

>-|TRBV29-1|TRBJ2-3|TRBD2
TGCAGCGTTGATGGGGACACTAGCGGGGGGGCGGATACGCAGTATTTT
CSVDGDTSGGADTQYF
>few|TRBV10-3|TRBJ2-7|TRBD1
TGTGCCACCGAAACCGGGACAGGACCTCCCTACGAGCAGTACTTC
CATETGTGPPYEQYF
>-|TRBV7-6|TRBJ2-1|TRBD1
TGTGCCAGCACAGCTTCCCAGGGGGCTTACAATGAGCAGTTCTTC
CASTASQGAYNEQFF
>-|TRBV6-6|TRBJ2-3|-
TGTGCCAGCAGTAGTGAACATTTCACAGATACGCAGTATTTT
CASSSEHFTDTQYF
>few|TRBV7-2|TRBJ1-1|-
TGTGCCAGCAGCGTTAACAGGGTCAGCACTGAAGCTTTCTTT
CASSVNRVSTEAFF
>once|TRBV27|TRBJ2-7|-
TGTGCCAGCAGTTTATACCGGGAACTCTACGAGCAGTACTTC
CASSLYRELYEQYF
>many|TRBV7-6|TRBJ2-1|-
TGTGCCAGCCGTCTGCAGGGATCAGCCGGCAATGAGCAGTTCTTC
CASRLQGSAGNEQFF
>-|TRBV4-1|TRBJ2-3|-
TGCGCCAGTGGGGGGACCACAGATACGCAGTATTTT
CASGGTTDTQYF
>many|TRBV12-3/TRBV12-4|TRBJ2-2|TRBD1
TGTGCCAGCAGTTTGGGACAGTGGGGAATCGCGAACACCGGGGAGCTGTTTTTT
CASSLGQWGIANTGELFF
>-|TRBV19|TRBJ1-2|TRBD1
TGTGCCAGTAGTACCCGATCCCCCGGACAGGGGGACTATGGCTACACCTTC
CASSTRSPGQGDYGYTF
>many|TRBV7-8|TRBJ1-1|-
TGTGCCAGCAGCCCCGGCAGGGCCTTGAACACTGAAGCTTTCTTT
CASSPGRALNTEAFF
>-|TRBV7-6|TRBJ2-1|TRBD2
TGTGCCAGCAGCCCTTCCCCGGGGGGAGAGTACAATGAGCAGTTCTTC
CASSPSPGGEYNEQFF
>-|TRBV11-1|TRBJ2-5|TRBD1
TGTGCCAGCAGCTTAGGGCAGGGACAGCTCTTGGGGACCCAGTACTTC
CASSLGQGQLLGTQYF
>-|TRBV7-9|TRBJ1-5|-
TGTGCCAGCAGCTTAGGCCAAGCCGATCAGCCCCAGCATTTT
CASSLGQADQPQHF
>few|TRBV6-5|TRBJ2-3|-
TGTGCCAGCAGTTACGGGTATTATTCTAGCACAGATACGCAGTATTTT
CASSYGYYSSTDTQYF
>many|TRBV5-5|TRBJ1-2|-
TGTGCCAGCAGCTATTATGACGGAGCTAACTATGGCTACACCTTC
CASSYYDGANYGYTF
>-|TRBV28|TRBJ1-5|-
TGTGCCAGCAGTTTTCTAGGGAATAGCAATCAGCCCCAGCATTTT
CASSFLGNSNQPQHF
>-|TRBV5-1|TRBJ2-1|-
TGCGCCAGCAGCTTGGCGACAGAGCAGTTCTTC
CASSLATEQFF
>many|TRBV6-5|TRBJ1-1|TRBD1
TGTGCCAGCAGTTACTCGGCCAGGGGGGGCACTGAAGCTTTCTTT
CASSYSARGGTEAFF
>-|TRBV11-2|TRBJ1-2|TRBD1
TGTGCCAGCAGCTCAGGGACAGCGGTTGGCTACACCTTC
CASSSGTAVGYTF
>-|TRBV6-5|TRBJ2-5|-
TGTGCCAGCAGTACGGGGTGGGGTTGGACAGAAGAGACCCAGTACTTC
CASSTGWGWTEETQYF
>-|TRBV29-1|TRBJ2-1|TRBD1
TGCAGCGCGTCAGGGGGCGATTCTCCGGATGAGCAGTTCTTC
CSASGGDSPDEQFF
>-|TRBV20-1|TRBJ1-2|-
TGCAGTGCTTACAGGACATCTAACTATGGCTACACCTTC
CSAYRTSNYGYTF